Sequencing of this TCR beta chain was carried out in a study of cytomegalovirus exposure and HLA in healthy donors. Findings and caveats of the study: In vitro checks showed that a few CMV-associated chains really do target CMV antigens.

Libraries were prepared by immunoSEQ multiplex PCR; TCRdb keeps only in-frame clonotypes and omits some of them. This table has about 130,000 clones, roughly nine tenths appearing once. This clone was seen more than once but under ten times. Its antigen is not known. V lost 6 bases, J lost 7 bases, and 22 bases lay in between. The CDR3 has 16 amino acids. CDR1 and CDR2 from the germline V gene are SGHKS and YYEKEE (reference sequence). This sequence joins TRBV5-5 and TRBJ1-4, with D possibly TRBD1 on 5 matching bases. Sequenced material: PBMCs. The receptor was derived from a young woman in good health and CMV-seropositive. The CDR3 here is CASTMGSQGLSEKLFF. The DNA for the CDR3 is TGTGCCAGCACCATGGGCTCCCAGGGCTTAAGTGAAAAACTGTTTTTT.